This entry is about one T cell receptor (beta chain). Antigen unknown. The data belong to a study of human T cells and chemical hapten exposure. Overall study: Small discrepancies in pooled library volume mainly accounted for the varying TCR yields per sample.

Trimming stripped 5 bases from V and 4 bases from J, with 15 bases between. CDR1 and CDR2 from the germline V gene are SGHVS and FQNEAQ. The CDR3 is made up of 15 amino acids. Regarding the study as a whole: Unchanged with DPC sensitization were TCRs above 1 in 1000 frequency.

As to time point: healthy volunteer bleed at 2 weeks. Unfractionated whole blood yielded total RNA. Unique molecular identifiers were attached to individual cDNA molecules during library preparation. As handled by the study authors: The median was around 89,000 TCRs per sample, ranging roughly 20,000 to 690,600. TCRdb reprocessed the RACE reads with MiXCR, giving one entry per CDR3 protein. What appears here as the V and J calls and clone size reflects TCRdb's work, not the paper's. The sample lists tens of thousands of distinct CDR3 sequences; roughly 8% were seen once. The chain is built from TRBV7-8 and TRBJ1-5; no firm D call. The sequence came from a female donor in good health. Some clones in this sample may be carry-over from other donors' samples. Sequencing input: whole blood. CDR3 nucleotides: TGTGCCAGCAGCCCTCCGGGATGGGGTAATCAGCCCCAGCATTTT. Amino acid sequence: CASSPPGWGNQPQHF.